Below, one T cell receptor beta chain is given with its context. Its binding antigen is unknown. No base-level quality is on record; no much larger clone is a single base apart. The data were obtained in a study of blood T cell repertoires in COVID-19 (dated by TCRdb to 2020 to 2022). Context from the whole study: Samples covering the acute and convalescent phases of COVID-19 were provided by collaborators in the United States, Italy and Spain. The samples were drawn from the first 160 participants of the ongoing ImmuneRACE study and from about 1,200 subjects provided by 6 global collaborators. Subjects who had been exposed to COVID-19, were actively infected with it, or had recovered from it provided the deeply sampled blood TCRbeta repertoires that made up the dataset. Nearly every sample came with metadata listing a de-identified subject ID, COVID-19 status, age in years and sex. Where available, HLA class I and class II types were obtained from metadata supplied by the sample provider rather than from assay-based typing. The repertoires were released in a freely available public database meant as a resource for research on the immune response to SARS-CoV-2. The material from the prospective study consisted of cDNA or gDNA derived from T cells, B-cell-depleted T cells, or PBMCs.

TCRbeta CDR3 regions were amplified from genomic DNA by means of the immunoSEQ Assay, a bias-controlled multiplex PCR. The original pipeline was this. The number of nucleated cells in each sample was estimated by amplification of reference gene primers within the assay. Sequence reads were collapsed and filtered to measure the absolute abundance of every unique TCRbeta CDR3 rearrangement. For each sample, productive Simpson clonality was calculated by taking the square root of Simpson's diversity index across productive rearrangements. Held by TCRdb, this immuneACCESS table contains in-frame sequences only and omits some clones. Under half of the omission traces to an unresolved V gene where checked; the cause of the rest is unknown. The V and J calls and clone size come from that table; D and trimming were worked out from the DNA. The sample includes about 140,000 clones, with 84% observed a single time. The ten most abundant clones make up approximately 8% of the sample.

Collaborating institutions collected whole blood in K2EDTA tubes following their own protocols. For TCRbeta analysis, collaborators shipped samples in one of three forms: frozen whole blood, isolated PBMCs, or DNA extracted from either of those sample types. Broader findings and caveats from the paper: Clinical and demographic metadata were provided uncurated, with the amount varying by source and participant.

This TCR was recovered from a human donor in a cohort sampled during active COVID-19. The sequencing input was peripheral blood.

The nucleotide sequence is TGTGCCAGCAGCCAAGAAGGCAGGGATCGCGGCTACACCTTC. Protein translation: CASSQEGRDRGYTF. The chain is made from TRBV3-1 (or the pseudogene TRBV3-2) and TRBJ1-2, with a tentative D gene TRBD1 over 5 matching bases. The CDR3 holds 14 amino acids from the cysteine to the phenylalanine. The read is trimmed to its CDR3 DNA, 42 bases read in frame from base 1. V drops 0 bases and J drops 8 bases, leaving 13 bases in between. From a lookup of the germline V gene (reference sequence), CDR1 and CDR2 are LGHDT and YNNKEL.